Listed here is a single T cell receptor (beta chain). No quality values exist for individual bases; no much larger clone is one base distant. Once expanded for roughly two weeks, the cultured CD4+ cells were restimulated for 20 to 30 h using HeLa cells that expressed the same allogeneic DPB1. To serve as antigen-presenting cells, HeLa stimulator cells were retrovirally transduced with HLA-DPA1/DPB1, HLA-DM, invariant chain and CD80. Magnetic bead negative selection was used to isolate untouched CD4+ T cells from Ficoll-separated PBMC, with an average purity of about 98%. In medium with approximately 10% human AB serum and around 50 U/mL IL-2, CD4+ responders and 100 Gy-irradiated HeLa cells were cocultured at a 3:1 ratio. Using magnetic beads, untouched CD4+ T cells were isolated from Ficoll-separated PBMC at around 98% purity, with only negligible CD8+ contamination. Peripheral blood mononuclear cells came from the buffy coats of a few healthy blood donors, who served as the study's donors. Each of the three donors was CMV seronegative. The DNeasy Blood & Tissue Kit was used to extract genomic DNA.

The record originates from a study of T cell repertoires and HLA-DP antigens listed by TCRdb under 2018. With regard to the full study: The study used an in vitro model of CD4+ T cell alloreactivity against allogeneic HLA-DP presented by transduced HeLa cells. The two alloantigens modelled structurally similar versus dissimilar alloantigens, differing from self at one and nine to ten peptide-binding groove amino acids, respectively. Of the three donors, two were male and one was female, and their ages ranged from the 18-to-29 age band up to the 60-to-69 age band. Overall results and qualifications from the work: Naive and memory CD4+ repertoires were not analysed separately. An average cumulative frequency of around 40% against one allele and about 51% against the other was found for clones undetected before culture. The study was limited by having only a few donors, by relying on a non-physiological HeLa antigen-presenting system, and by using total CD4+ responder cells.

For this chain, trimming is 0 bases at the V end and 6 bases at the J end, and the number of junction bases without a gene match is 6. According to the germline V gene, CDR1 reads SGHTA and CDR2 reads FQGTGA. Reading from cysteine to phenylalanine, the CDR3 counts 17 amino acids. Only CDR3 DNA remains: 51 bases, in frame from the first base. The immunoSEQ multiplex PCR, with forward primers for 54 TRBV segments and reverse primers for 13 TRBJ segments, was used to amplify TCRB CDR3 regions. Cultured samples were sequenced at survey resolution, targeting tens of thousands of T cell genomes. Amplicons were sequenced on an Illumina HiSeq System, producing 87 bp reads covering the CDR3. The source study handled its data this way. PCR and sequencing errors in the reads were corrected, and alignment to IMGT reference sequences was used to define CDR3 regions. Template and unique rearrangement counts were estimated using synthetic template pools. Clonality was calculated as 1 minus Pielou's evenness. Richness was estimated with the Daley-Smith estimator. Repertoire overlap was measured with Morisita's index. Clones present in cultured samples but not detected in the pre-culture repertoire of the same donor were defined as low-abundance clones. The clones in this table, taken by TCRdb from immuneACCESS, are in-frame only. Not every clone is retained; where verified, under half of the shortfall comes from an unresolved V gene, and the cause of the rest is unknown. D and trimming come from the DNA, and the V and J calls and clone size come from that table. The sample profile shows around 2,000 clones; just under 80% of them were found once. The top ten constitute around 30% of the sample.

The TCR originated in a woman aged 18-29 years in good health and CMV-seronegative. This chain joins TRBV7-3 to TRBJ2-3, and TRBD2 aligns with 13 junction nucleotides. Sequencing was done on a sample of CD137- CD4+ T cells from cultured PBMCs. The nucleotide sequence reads TGTGCCAGCAGCTTAACTAAACTAGCGGGAGGGGCGGATACGCAGTATTTT. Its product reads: CASSLTKLAGGADTQYF.